Below are 13 T cell receptor beta chains sequenced from a single sample in a study of blood T cells in healthy people across ages. Together with a sample-barcoded 5' primer, a J-beta primer mix was included in a second PCR lasting about 6 to 12 cycles. One entry per CDR3 protein, called by TCRdb with MiXCR from the 5' RACE reads. The sample holds hundreds of thousands of distinct CDR3 sequences, roughly 41% seen once. The sample taken for sequencing was blood. Every receptor here comes from a woman aged 60 to 75 in good health.

This rearrangement joins TRBV20-1 to TRBJ1-1; D uncertain. Germline V gives CDR1 DFQATT, CDR2 SNEGSKA (reference sequence). V shed 6 bases and J shed 3 bases, with 11 bases lying between them. This CDR3 comprises 12 residues. The CDR3 nucleotides are TGCAGTGCCCCTTCTGCGGACACTGAAGCTTTCTTT. Protein product: CSAPSADTEAFF.

This clonotype was seen at least ten times. The genes are TRBV7-2 and TRBJ2-3; D not resolved. Deletions cut 3 bases from V and 2 bases from J, with 9 bases between. CDR3 length equals 14 residues. CDR1 and CDR2 (germline): SGHTA, FQGNSA. CDR3 sequence reads: CASSFFLYTDTQYF. CDR3 nucleotide sequence: TGTGCCAGCAGCTTCTTTTTATACACAGATACGCAGTATTTT.

This clonotype has more than one count but fewer than ten. The chain combines TRBV7-2 with TRBJ1-1; D not certain. The V and J ends lost 5 bases and 1 base respectively, with 14 bases between them. This CDR3 spans 15 amino acids. Germline lookup yields CDR1 SGHTA and CDR2 FQGNSA. CDR3 in DNA: TGTGCCAGCAGCCCGAACTCGGTCGGGAACACTGAAGCTTTCTTT. Protein: CASSPNSVGNTEAFF.

The chain recombines TRBV20-1 with TRBJ2-7; no definite D call. The CDR3 contains 11 residues. CDR1 and CDR2 from the germline V gene are DFQATT and SNEGSKA (reference sequence). V shed 5 bases and J shed 3 bases, with 8 bases lying between them. The CDR3 bases are TGCAGTGCTGGGCCTTACTACGAGCAGTACTTC. Its translation: CSAGPYYEQYF.

With respect to this clonotype: One end of the junction does not line up with germline, which may come from a read error. The rearrangement uses TRBV3-1 and TRBJ1-2; D may be TRBD1 (5 bases). This CDR3 has 11 residues. Germline assignment: CDR1 LGHDT and CDR2 YNNKEL (reference sequence). CDR3 residues: CASSRQYGYTF. For the CDR3, the DNA is TGTGCCAGCAGCCGACAGTATGGATACACCTTC.

The chain couples TRBV14 to TRBJ2-7; D is unclear. The germline V gene has CDR1 SGHDN and CDR2 FVKESK. V lost 3 bases to trimming and J lost 4 bases, with 10 bases between them. The CDR3 covers 13 residues. In DNA form, the CDR3 reads TGTGCCAGCAGCCAGGGCGGAAGATACGAGCAGTACTTC. This sequence encodes CASSQGGRYEQYF.

The genes are TRBV6-1 and TRBJ2-3; D may correspond to TRBD1 or TRBD2 (5 bases each). The CDR3 is 17 residues long. Germline loops: CDR1 MNHNS, CDR2 SASEGT. Trimming stripped 0 bases from V and 3 bases from J, with 16 bases between. CDR3 region: CASSEAVFSGRTDTQYF. In DNA, the CDR3 is TGTGCCAGCAGTGAAGCGGTTTTCTCGGGGCGAACAGATACGCAGTATTTT.

Only a few counts were recorded for this clonotype. V usage is TRBV10-2 and J usage is TRBJ2-3, with D perhaps TRBD1 (5 bases). Trimming shortened V by 2 bases and J by 8 bases, and 5 bases separated the two germline ends. The germline V gene has CDR1 WSHSY and CDR2 SAAADI. The CDR3 is 11 amino acids. In nucleotides, the CDR3 is TGCGCCAGCAGTGAGGGGGCTACGCAGTATTTT. This encodes CASSEGATQYF.

At least ten counts were recorded for this clonotype. The chain couples TRBV6-1 to TRBJ2-5, with 7 bases that match TRBD1. This CDR3 has 16 amino acids. The junction had 10 bases not matched to a gene; V was cut back by 1 base and J by 5 bases. Germline CDR1 and CDR2: MNHNS and SASEGT. CDR3 sequence: CASSEVGGVLYETQYF. Here the CDR3 DNA reads TGTGCCAGCAGTGAAGTAGGGGGCGTGTTATATGAGACCCAGTACTTC.

With regard to this clonotype: A much larger clone lies one base from this, so it may be a read error. This rearrangement joins TRBV10-3 to TRBJ2-5; TRBD1 matches 7 bases. Judging by the DNA end, TRBJ2-1 fits better; the J call may be wrong. This CDR3 comprises 13 residues. The germline gives CDR1 ENHRY, CDR2 SYGVKD. The CDR3 DNA sequence: TGTGCCATCACCGACAGGGTACAAGAGACCCAGTTCTTC. Protein sequence: CAITDRVQETQFF.

This clonotype has a count of ten or more. This chain connects TRBV12-3 or TRBV12-4 to TRBJ2-2; D gene uncertain. The V end was cut by 3 bases, the J end by 0 bases, with 2 bases between. This CDR3 region has 13 residues. The CDR3, as DNA: TGTGCCAGCAGTTTCACGAACACCGGGGAGCTGTTTTTT. Protein: CASSFTNTGELFF.

This clonotype was seen a handful of times. This chain links TRBV5-1 with TRBJ2-3, with D perhaps matching TRBD1 or TRBD2 (5 bases each). V was pared by 3 bases and J by 3 bases, with 11 bases between. The length of the CDR3 is 14 residues. The germline CDR1 and CDR2 sequences are SGHRS and YFSETQ. This CDR3 is CASSSGTATDTQYF. CDR3 sequence (DNA): TGCGCCAGCAGCTCCGGGACCGCGACAGATACGCAGTATTTT.

CDR3 nucleotide sequence: TGTGCCGCAGGGTCGGGACAGGGAAACTACGAGCAGTACTTC. Residues: CAAGSGQGNYEQYF. This chain uses TRBV28 with TRBJ2-4; 9 bases line up with TRBD1. The last part of the DNA fits TRBJ2-7 better; the J call may be wrong. CDR1 MDHEN and CDR2 SYDVKM come from the germline V gene. This CDR3 comprises 14 residues.